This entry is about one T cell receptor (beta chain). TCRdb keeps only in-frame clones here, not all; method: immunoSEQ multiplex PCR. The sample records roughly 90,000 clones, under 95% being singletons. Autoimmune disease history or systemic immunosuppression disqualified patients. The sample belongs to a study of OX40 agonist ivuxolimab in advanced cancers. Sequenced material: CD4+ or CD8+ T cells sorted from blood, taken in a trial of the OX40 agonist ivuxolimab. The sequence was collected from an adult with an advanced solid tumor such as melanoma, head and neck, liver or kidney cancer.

The chain's CDR3 is CASSYDRWDGYTF. The CDR3 coding sequence is TGTGCCAGCAGCTATGACAGGTGGGATGGCTACACCTTC. This chain connects TRBV5-5 to TRBJ1-2, with D possibly being TRBD1 (6 bases). Germline CDR1 SGHKS, CDR2 YYEKEE (reference sequence). V lost 3 bases and J 6 bases, leaving 12 bases between the germline ends. The CDR3 is made up of 13 amino acids.